This is a list of T cell receptor beta chains from one sample in a study of blood T cells in healthy people across ages. MiXCR, applied by TCRdb to the 5' RACE reads, yields one record per CDR3 protein. The sample lists about 680,000 distinct CDR3 sequences; around 48% were seen once. The source material was blood. Source of these receptors: a woman in her fifties or sixties in good health. The CDR3 runs from the conserved cysteine through the conserved F or W.

V gene,J gene,CDR3 protein
TRBV4-3,-,CASSQGPGGGYEQYF
TRBV6-2/TRBV6-3,TRBJ2-5,CASSQTQQETQYF
TRBV20-1,TRBJ2-7,CSASGMPYEQYF
TRBV20-1,TRBJ2-1,CSARRTSYNEQFF
TRBV7-2,-,CASSLGLSGNNEQYF
TRBV20-1,TRBJ1-1,CSALRRDTEAFF
TRBV20-1,-,CSARESSGRAHEQYF
TRBV20-1,TRBJ2-3,CSARDNSGSGNTQYF
TRBV20-1,TRBJ1-1,CSASDSPNTEAFF
TRBV20-1,TRBJ2-6,CSARDTRGALSGANVLTF
TRBV29-1,TRBJ2-7,CSVDRPTSLEQYF
TRBV4-2,TRBJ2-7,CASSPRENEQYF
TRBV5-1,TRBJ2-7,CASSLVPDSTYEQYF
TRBV18,TRBJ2-1,CASSPASGVYNEQFF
TRBV7-2,-,CASSPAGGHGNEQYF
TRBV7-6,TRBJ2-1,CASSLRRETYNEQFF
TRBV20-1,TRBJ2-5,CSASSSGVETQYF
TRBV30,TRBJ1-4,CAWSVPRVNEKLFF
TRBV20-1,TRBJ2-3,CSATGGGRSDTQYF
TRBV7-2,TRBJ2-3,CASSLEGGYVADTQYF
TRBV10-3,TRBJ2-7,CAIRPLGAEGPYEQYF
TRBV5-1,TRBJ1-6,CASSLYGGRNGSPLHF
TRBV6-5,TRBJ2-1,CASSSMVRDSNNEQFF
TRBV7-6,TRBJ2-1,CASSFAGAGYNEQFF
TRBV14,TRBJ1-2,CASSQGSYYGYTF
TRBV25-1,TRBJ1-1,CASSEGPEAFF
TRBV12-3/TRBV12-4,TRBJ1-2,CASSSGQGSYGYTF
TRBV7-2,TRBJ2-3,CASSLSSKGGLPFFTDTQYF
TRBV4-3,TRBJ2-5,CASSLGPGVLETQYF
TRBV5-1,TRBJ1-2,CASSLAGTDNYGYTF
TRBV18,TRBJ2-5,CASSFSGEETQYF
TRBV18,-,CASSPQTQAYEQYF